The 18 T cell receptor beta chains below were found in one sample sequenced in a study of regulatory and conventional T cells in RAG deficiency. Genomic DNA came from blood conventional CD4+ T cells gated CD25-low CD127-high. Clones were read by immunoSEQ multiplex PCR, and TCRdb kept only the in-frame ones, dropping some. The sample contains about 10,000 clones, around 95% of which appear only once. Sequenced sample: CD4+ effector T cells sorted from blood. Receptor source: a human donor with RAG deficiency presenting as severe combined immunodeficiency.

J is TRBJ2-3 and V is TRBV20-1; no firm D call. There are 11 residues in the CDR3. Germline lookup yields CDR1 DFQATT and CDR2 SNEGSKA (reference sequence). V lost 2 bases and J lost 2, with 2 bases in between. The CDR3 bases are TGCAGTGCTAGAAACACAGATACGCAGTATTTT. Translation gives CSARNTDTQYF.

The V gene is TRBV7-9, the J gene TRBJ1-5; D gene unclear. In germline, CDR1 is SEHNR, CDR2 FQNEAQ (reference sequence). The CDR3 length is 12 residues. Trimming removed 4 bases at V and 2 bases at J, with 3 bases between. In nucleotides, the CDR3 is TGTGCCAGCAGCTCGGGCAATCAGCCCCAGCATTTT. It is translated as CASSSGNQPQHF.

The chain joins TRBV6-6 to TRBJ2-7; 9 bases match TRBD1. V dropped 4 bases and J dropped 4; count of bases not matched to a gene: 2. Per germline, CDR1 MNHNY and CDR2 SVGAGI (reference sequence). This CDR3 comprises 13 residues. CDR3 residues: CASSWDRVYEQYF. The DNA for the CDR3 is TGTGCCAGCAGTTGGGACAGGGTTTACGAGCAGTACTTC.

V usage is TRBV7-3 and J usage is TRBJ2-3, with TRBD1 as a possible D gene (5 bases). The germline gives CDR1 SGHTA, CDR2 FQGTGA. The CDR3 sequence is 14 residues long. Deletions cut 1 base from V and 5 bases from J, with 10 bases between. The chain's CDR3 is CASSLIGVGDTQYF. CDR3 nucleotides: TGTGCCAGCAGCTTAATAGGGGTTGGAGATACGCAGTATTTT.

In DNA, the CDR3 is TGTGCCAGCAGCCCGGGTTTTCACACGCAGTATTTT. Protein: CASSPGFHTQYF. The V gene is TRBV9, the J gene TRBJ2-3; D call uncertain. V shed 4 bases and J shed 9 bases, with 12 bases lying between them. Looked up from germline, CDR1 is SGDLS and CDR2 is YYNGEE. The CDR3 is 12 residues long.

The V call is TRBV11-3, the J call TRBJ2-5; D is possibly TRBD1 (6 bases). CDR3 length: 13 amino acids. Germline CDR1 and CDR2: SGHNT and YENEEA. V lost 4 bases, J lost 2 bases, and 8 bases lay in between. As DNA, the CDR3 is TGTGCCAGCAGCTGGGGACATCAAGAGACCCAGTACTTC. Translation: CASSWGHQETQYF.

A single count supports this clone. The chain joins TRBV5-1 to TRBJ1-1; D gene ambiguous. The CDR3 extends over 15 amino acids. Trimming removed 4 bases at V and 3 bases at J, with 16 bases between. CDR1 is SGHRS, CDR2 YFSETQ, per germline. The CDR3 sequence: CASSEWAARDTEAFF. CDR3 bases: TGCGCCAGCAGCGAATGGGCCGCGAGGGACACTGAAGCTTTCTTT.

The rearrangement joins TRBV7-3 to TRBJ2-7; D possibly corresponds to TRBD1 (5 bases). V lost 5 bases, J lost 1 base, and 9 bases lay in between. CDR1 and CDR2 (germline): SGHTA, FQGTGA. This CDR3 has 13 amino acids. DNA for the CDR3: TGTGCCAGCAGCCTTGGACATTCCTACGAGCAGTACTTC. This codes for CASSLGHSYEQYF.

The J gene is TRBJ2-1, the V gene TRBV29-1; a possible D gene is TRBD1 (6 bases). This CDR3 is 14 amino acids long. The germline V gene has CDR1 SQVTM and CDR2 ANQGSEA. Trimming took 5 bases from V and 5 from J, leaving 16 bases between them. CDR3 sequence: CSVHRVRFNNEQFF. CDR3 bases: TGCAGCGTTCACAGGGTTCGTTTCAACAATGAGCAGTTCTTC.

V gene TRBV7-6 combines with J gene TRBJ2-1; tentative D call: TRBD2 (6 bases). The V gene's germline CDR1 is SGHVS and CDR2 FNYEAQ. With 2 bases removed from V and 1 base from J, the gap between germline ends came to 12 bases. This CDR3 contains 16 residues. The CDR3 DNA follows: TGTGCCAGCAGCTTATATGGCGCGGGGTCCTACAATGAGCAGTTCTTC. It translates to CASSLYGAGSYNEQFF.

This chain joins TRBV9 and TRBJ2-5, with a possible D match to TRBD2 (7 bases). The germline V and J ends were trimmed by 2 bases and 5 bases, with 13 bases remaining between them. The CDR3 spans 14 residues. Looked up from germline, CDR1 is SGDLS and CDR2 is YYNGEE. The CDR3 reads CASSVGGRYETQYF. CDR3 nucleotide sequence: TGTGCCAGCAGCGTCGGGGGGCGTTACGAGACCCAGTACTTC.

The chain has TRBV7-2 and TRBJ2-7, with D unclear. CDR3 size: 13 residues. In germline, CDR1 is SGHTA, CDR2 FQGNSA. With 5 bases removed from V and 6 bases from J, the gap between germline ends came to 14 bases. The CDR3 region has the DNA TGTGCCAGCAGCCCCGGTCCCGTCATCGAGCAGTACTTC. Encoded protein: CASSPGPVIEQYF.

The chain couples TRBV4-3 to TRBJ1-2; 11 bases fit TRBD1. Trimming removed 7 bases from V and 6 bases from J; junction bases left unmatched: 4. CDR3 length: 13 amino acids. CDR1 and CDR2 from the germline V gene are LGHNA and YSLEER. The CDR3 DNA sequence: TGCGCCAGCACGCCGGACAGGGGGCATGGCTACACCTTC. It codes for CASTPDRGHGYTF.

The chain couples TRBV27 to TRBJ1-1, with TRBD1 identical over 8 bases. The CDR3 covers 16 residues. Germline V lookup: CDR1 MNHEY, CDR2 SMNVEV (reference sequence). The V segment lost 2 bases and the J segment 0 bases; nucleotides outside the gene matches: 5. The CDR3 here is CASSLDRGFMNTEAFF. The DNA of the CDR3 is TGTGCCAGCAGTTTAGACAGGGGATTCATGAACACTGAAGCTTTCTTT.

This clone occurred once. The chain is built from TRBV28 and TRBJ1-2; D unclear. CDR1 is MDHEN, CDR2 SYDVKM, per germline. The CDR3 extends over 12 amino acids. V lost 3 bases and J 6 bases, leaving 8 bases between the germline ends. The CDR3 DNA follows: TGTGCCAGCAGTTTTCACGGCGATGGCTACACCTTC. It yields the protein CASSFHGDGYTF.

V is TRBV10-3 and J is TRBJ2-5; a weak D match, TRBD1 (6 bases). The CDR3 runs 13 residues. V lost 7 bases, J lost 1 base, and 10 bases lay in between. In germline, CDR1 is ENHRY, CDR2 SYGVKD. CDR3 in amino acids: CAIMGTLQETQYF. The CDR3 nucleotides read TGTGCCATCATGGGGACACTCCAAGAGACCCAGTACTTC.

The V gene is TRBV7-9, the J gene TRBJ1-2, with a tentative D call TRBD1 (6 bases). Germline V gene lookup returns CDR1 SEHNR and CDR2 FQNEAQ (reference sequence). The CDR3 has 15 residues. V lost 1 base and J 6 bases, leaving 15 bases between the germline ends. This chain's CDR3 is CASSLEGSRDNGYTF. For the CDR3, the DNA is TGTGCCAGCAGCTTAGAGGGTAGCAGGGACAATGGCTACACCTTC.

This CDR3 is CASSQRTGKHEQYF. The CDR3 nucleotides are TGTGCCAGCAGCCAGAGGACAGGGAAGCACGAGCAGTACTTC. The chain employs TRBV13 and TRBJ2-7; 8 bases are shared with TRBD1. CDR3 size: 14 residues. Losses at the gene ends were 5 bases for V and 5 bases for J; bases not matched to a gene: 8. The germline CDR1 and CDR2 sequences are PRHDT and FYEKMQ (reference sequence).